This T cell receptor (beta chain) was found in a study of neurological immune-mediated disorders. At least ten counts were recorded for this clonotype. TCRdb re-called the 5' RACE reads with MiXCR, one entry per CDR3 protein. The data hold around 44,000 distinct CDR3 sequences, with around 15% observed a single time. Germline V gene data show CDR1 as SGHRS and CDR2 as YFSETQ. The CDR3 has 14 amino acids. V shed 4 bases and J shed 1 base, with 12 bases lying between them. Sequences were obtained from CD4+ T cells from blood. This clonotype was obtained from an older woman with HTLV-1-associated myelopathy (HAM/TSP). The chain recombines TRBV5-1 with TRBJ2-7; tentative D call: TRBD2 (6 bases). CDR3 bases: TGCGCCAGCAGCCCCGGAGGAGGGTCCTACGAGCAGTACTTC. Its translation: CASSPGGGSYEQYF.